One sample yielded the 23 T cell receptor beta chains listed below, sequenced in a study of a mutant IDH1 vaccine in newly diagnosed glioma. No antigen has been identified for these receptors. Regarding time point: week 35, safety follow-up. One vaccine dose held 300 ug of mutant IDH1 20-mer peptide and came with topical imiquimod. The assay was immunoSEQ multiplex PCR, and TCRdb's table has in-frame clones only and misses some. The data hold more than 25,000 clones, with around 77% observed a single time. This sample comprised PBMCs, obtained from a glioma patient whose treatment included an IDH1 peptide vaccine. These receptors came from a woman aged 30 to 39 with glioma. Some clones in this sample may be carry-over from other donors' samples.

DNA for the CDR3: TGTGCCAGCAGCGAGAGGGGCAGGCACTTCTATGGCTACACCTTC. Amino acids: CASSERGRHFYGYTF. The genes are TRBV2 and TRBJ1-2; weak D call: TRBD1 (5 bases). This CDR3 is built from 15 residues. Trimming cost V 6 bases and J 4 bases, with 18 bases left between them. Germline-derived CDR1 and CDR2 are SNHLY and FYNNEI.

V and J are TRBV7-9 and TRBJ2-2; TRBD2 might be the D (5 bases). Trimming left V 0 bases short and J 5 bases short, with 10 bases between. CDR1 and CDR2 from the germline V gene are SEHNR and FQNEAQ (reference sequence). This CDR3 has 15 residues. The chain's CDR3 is CASSLAGDGTGELFF. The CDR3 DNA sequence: TGTGCCAGCAGCTTAGCGGGAGATGGGACCGGGGAGCTGTTTTTT.

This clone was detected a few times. CDR3 in DNA: TGTGCCAGCAGGCGGACAGGGCTCTCCTACAATGAGCAGTTCTTC. Its protein is CASRRTGLSYNEQFF. The rearrangement uses TRBV27 and TRBJ2-1; TRBD1 aligns across 8 bases. The CDR3 contains 15 residues. CDR1 and CDR2 from the germline V gene are MNHEY and SMNVEV (reference sequence). Germline trimming cut 6 bases from V and 0 bases from J; bases unmatched to any gene: 4.

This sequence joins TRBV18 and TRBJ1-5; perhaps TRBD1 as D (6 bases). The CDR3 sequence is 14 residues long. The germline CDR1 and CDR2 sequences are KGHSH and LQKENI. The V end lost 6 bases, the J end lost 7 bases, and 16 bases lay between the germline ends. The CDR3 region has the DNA TGTGCCAGCTCCCCCACGGACAGTCACCAGCCCCAGCATTTT. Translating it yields CASSPTDSHQPQHF.

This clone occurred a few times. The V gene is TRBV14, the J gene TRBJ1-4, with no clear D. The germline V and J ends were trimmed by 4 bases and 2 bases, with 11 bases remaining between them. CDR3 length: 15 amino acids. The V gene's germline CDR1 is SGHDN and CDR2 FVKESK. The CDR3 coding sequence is TGTGCCAGCAGCCCGCCCGGACGTACTAATGAAAAACTGTTTTTT. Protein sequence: CASSPPGRTNEKLFF.

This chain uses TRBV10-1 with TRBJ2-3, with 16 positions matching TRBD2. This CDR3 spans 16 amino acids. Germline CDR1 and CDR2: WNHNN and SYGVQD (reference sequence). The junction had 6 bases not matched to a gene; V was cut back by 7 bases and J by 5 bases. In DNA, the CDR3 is TGCGCCAGCAAGGGACTAGCGGGAGGGTCAGGAGATACGCAGTATTTT. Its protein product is CASKGLAGGSGDTQYF.

In nucleotides, the CDR3 is TGTGCCAGCAGTCCCTCCACTAGCGGGAGTCTCTACGAGCAGTACTTC. Protein product: CASSPSTSGSLYEQYF. This sequence joins TRBV27 and TRBJ2-7; 11 bases line up with TRBD2. The CDR3 consists of 16 residues. Germline V lookup: CDR1 MNHEY, CDR2 SMNVEV (reference sequence). The trim removed 5 bases at V and 3 bases at J, leaving 9 bases unmatched.

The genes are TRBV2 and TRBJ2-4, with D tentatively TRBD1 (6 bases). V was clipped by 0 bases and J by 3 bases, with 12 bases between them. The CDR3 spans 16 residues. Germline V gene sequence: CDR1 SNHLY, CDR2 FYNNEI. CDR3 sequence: CASSEARGRGKNIQYF. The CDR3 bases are TGTGCCAGCAGTGAAGCAAGGGGCAGGGGCAAAAACATTCAGTACTTC.

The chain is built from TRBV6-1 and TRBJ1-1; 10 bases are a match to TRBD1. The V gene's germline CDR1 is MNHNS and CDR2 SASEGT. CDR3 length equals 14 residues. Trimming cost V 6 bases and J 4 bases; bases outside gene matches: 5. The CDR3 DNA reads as TGTGCCAGCAGATCGACAGGGGGCGGCACTGAAGCTTTCTTT. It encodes CASRSTGGGTEAFF.

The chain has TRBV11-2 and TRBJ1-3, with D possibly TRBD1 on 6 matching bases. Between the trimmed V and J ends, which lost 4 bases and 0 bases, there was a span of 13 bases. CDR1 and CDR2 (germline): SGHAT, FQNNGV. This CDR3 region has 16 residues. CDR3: CASSSNTGASGNTIYF. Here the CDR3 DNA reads TGTGCCAGCAGCTCCAATACGGGGGCCTCTGGAAACACCATATATTTT.

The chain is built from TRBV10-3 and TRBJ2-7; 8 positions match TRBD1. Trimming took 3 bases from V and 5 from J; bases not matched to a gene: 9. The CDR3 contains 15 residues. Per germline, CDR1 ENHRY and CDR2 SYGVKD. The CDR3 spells CAISERGDRPHEQYF. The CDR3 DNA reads TGTGCCATCAGTGAAAGAGGGGACAGGCCCCACGAGCAGTACTTC.

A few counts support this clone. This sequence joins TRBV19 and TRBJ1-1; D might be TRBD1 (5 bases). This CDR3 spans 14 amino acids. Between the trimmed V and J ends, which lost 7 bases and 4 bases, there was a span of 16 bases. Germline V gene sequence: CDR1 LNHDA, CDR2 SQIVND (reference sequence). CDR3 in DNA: TGTGCCAGTACCTGGGGTAGGACATCCACTGAAGCTTTCTTT. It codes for CASTWGRTSTEAFF.

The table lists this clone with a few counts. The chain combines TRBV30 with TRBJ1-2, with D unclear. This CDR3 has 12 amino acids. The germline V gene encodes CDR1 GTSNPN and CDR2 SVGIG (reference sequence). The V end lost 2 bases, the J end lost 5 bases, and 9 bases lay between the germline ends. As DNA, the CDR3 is TGTGCCTGGAGTCGGAGTGGTTATGGCTACACCTTC. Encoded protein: CAWSRSGYGYTF.

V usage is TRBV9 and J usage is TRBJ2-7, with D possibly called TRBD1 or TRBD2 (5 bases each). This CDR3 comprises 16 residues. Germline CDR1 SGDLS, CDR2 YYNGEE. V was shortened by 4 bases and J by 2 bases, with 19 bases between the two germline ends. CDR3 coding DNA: TGTGCCAGCAGCCATTCATCCCGGGACGCCCCCTACGAGCAGTACTTC. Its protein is CASSHSSRDAPYEQYF.

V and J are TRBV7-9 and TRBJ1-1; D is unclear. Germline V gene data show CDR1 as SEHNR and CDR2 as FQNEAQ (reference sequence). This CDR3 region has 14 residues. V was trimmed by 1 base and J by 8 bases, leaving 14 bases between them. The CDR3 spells CASSLVASSAEAFF. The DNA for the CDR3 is TGTGCCAGCAGCTTAGTTGCCTCCTCGGCAGAAGCTTTCTTT.

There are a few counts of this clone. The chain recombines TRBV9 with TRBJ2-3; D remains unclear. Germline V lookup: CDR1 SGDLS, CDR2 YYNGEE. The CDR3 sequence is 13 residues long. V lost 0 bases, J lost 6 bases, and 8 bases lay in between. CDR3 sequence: CASSVGQVDTQYF. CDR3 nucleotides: TGTGCCAGCAGCGTAGGGCAGGTTGATACGCAGTATTTT.

CDR3 coding DNA: TGTGCCAGTACCAGGACGGGAGAAGAGACCCAGTACTTC. Translating gives CASTRTGEETQYF. The rearrangement joins TRBV19 to TRBJ2-5, with a possible D match to TRBD2 (6 bases). CDR3 length: 13 amino acids. V shed 7 bases and J shed 3 bases, with 12 bases lying between them. Germline-derived CDR1 and CDR2 are LNHDA and SQIVND (reference sequence).

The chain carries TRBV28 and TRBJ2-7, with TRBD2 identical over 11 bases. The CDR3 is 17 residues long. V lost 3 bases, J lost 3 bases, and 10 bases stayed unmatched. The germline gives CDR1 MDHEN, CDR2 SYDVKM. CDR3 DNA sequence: TGTGCCAGCAGTTTCGCCCCTACTAGCGGGAGTAACTACGAGCAGTACTTC. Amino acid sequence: CASSFAPTSGSNYEQYF.

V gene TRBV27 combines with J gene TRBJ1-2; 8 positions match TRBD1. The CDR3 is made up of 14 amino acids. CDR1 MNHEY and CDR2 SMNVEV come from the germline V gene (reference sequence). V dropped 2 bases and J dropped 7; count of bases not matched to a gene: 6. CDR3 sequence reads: CASSLGRTGSGYTF. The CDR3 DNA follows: TGTGCCAGCAGTTTAGGGCGGACAGGGAGTGGCTACACCTTC.

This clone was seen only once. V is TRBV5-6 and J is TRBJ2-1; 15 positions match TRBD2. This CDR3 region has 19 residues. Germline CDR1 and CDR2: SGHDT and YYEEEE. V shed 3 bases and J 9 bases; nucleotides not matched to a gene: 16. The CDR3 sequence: CASSYGLAGGSLIGGEQFF. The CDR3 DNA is TGTGCCAGCAGCTACGGACTAGCGGGAGGGAGTCTAATAGGGGGTGAGCAGTTCTTC.

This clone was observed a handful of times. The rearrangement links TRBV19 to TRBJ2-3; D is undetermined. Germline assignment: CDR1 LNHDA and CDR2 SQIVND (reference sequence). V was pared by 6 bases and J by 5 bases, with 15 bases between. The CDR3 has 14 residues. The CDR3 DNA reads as TGTGCCAGTAGGACCGTCGGCGCTGGAGATACGCAGTATTTT. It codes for CASRTVGAGDTQYF.

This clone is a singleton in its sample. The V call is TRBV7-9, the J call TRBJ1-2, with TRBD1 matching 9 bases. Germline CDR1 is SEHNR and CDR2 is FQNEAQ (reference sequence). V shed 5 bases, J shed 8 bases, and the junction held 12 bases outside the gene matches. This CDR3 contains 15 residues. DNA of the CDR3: TGTGCCAGCAGCCCTCGGACAGGGGACAGGGCAGGCTACACCTTC. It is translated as CASSPRTGDRAGYTF.

The CDR3 reads CASSPDNLLKNIQYF. The DNA for the CDR3 is TGTGCCAGCAGCCCCGACAACCTCTTAAAAAACATTCAGTACTTC. V gene TRBV6-5 combines with J gene TRBJ2-4; D unclear. The CDR3 length is 15 residues. Per germline, CDR1 MNHEY and CDR2 SVGAGI. Trimming left V 6 bases short and J 4 bases short, with 16 bases between.